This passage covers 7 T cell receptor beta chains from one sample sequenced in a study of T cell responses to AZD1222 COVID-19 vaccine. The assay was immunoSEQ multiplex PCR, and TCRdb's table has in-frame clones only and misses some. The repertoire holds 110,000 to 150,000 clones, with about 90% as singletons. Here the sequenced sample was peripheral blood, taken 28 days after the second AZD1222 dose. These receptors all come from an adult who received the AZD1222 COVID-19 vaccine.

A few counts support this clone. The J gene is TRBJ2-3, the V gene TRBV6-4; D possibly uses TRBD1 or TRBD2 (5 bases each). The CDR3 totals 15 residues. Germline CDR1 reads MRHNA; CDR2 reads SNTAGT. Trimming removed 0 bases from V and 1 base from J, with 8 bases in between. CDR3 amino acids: CASSDSRGGTDTQYF. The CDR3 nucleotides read TGTGCCAGCAGTGACTCGAGAGGGGGCACAGATACGCAGTATTTT.

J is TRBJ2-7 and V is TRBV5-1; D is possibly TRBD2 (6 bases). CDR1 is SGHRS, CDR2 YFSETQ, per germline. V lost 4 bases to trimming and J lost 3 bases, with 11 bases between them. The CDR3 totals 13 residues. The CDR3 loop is CASSPTSGYEQYF. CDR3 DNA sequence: TGCGCCAGCAGCCCGACTAGTGGCTACGAGCAGTACTTC.

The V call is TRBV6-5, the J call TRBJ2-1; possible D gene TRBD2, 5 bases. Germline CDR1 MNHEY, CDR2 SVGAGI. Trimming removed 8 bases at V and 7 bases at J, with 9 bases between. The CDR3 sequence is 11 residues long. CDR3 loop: CASRGMNEQFF. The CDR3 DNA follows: TGTGCCAGCCGGGGAATGAATGAGCAGTTCTTC.

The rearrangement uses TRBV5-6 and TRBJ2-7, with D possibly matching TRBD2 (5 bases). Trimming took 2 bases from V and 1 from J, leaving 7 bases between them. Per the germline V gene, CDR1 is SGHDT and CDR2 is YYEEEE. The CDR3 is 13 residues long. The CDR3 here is CASSFGESYEQYF. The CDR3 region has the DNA TGTGCCAGCAGCTTCGGGGAATCCTACGAGCAGTACTTC.

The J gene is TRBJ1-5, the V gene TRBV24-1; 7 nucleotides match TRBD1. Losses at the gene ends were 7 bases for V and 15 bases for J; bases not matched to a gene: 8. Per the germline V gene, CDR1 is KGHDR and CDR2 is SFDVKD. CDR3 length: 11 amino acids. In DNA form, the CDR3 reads TGTGCCACCAGCTCGGACAGGTCCGTGCATTTT. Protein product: CATSSDRSVHF.

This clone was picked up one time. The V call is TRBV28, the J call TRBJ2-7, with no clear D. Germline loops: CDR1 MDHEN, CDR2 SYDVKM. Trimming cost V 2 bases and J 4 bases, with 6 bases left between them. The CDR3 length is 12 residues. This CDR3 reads CASSLTKYEQYF. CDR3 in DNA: TGTGCCAGCAGTTTAACCAAGTACGAGCAGTACTTC.

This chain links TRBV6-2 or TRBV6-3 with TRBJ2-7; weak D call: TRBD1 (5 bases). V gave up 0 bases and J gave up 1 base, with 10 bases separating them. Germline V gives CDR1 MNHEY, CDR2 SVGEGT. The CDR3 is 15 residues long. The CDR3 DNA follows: TGTGCCAGCAGTTACTCAGTGCAGGGATCCTACGAGCAGTACTTC. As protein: CASSYSVQGSYEQYF.